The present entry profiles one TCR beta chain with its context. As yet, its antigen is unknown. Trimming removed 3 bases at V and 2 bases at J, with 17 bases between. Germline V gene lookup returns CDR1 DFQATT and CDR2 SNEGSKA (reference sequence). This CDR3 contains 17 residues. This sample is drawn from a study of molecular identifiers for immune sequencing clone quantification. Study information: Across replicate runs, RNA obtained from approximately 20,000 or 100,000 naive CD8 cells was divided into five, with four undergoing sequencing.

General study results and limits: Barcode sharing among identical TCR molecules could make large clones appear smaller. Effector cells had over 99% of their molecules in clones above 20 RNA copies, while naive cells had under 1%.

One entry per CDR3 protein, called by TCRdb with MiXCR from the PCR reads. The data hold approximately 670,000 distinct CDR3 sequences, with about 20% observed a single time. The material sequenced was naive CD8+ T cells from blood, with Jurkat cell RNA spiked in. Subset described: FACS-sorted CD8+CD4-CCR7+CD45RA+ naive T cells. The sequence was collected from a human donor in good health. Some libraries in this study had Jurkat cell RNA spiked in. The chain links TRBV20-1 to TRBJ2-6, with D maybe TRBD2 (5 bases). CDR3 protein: CSASDLSGYTGANVLTF. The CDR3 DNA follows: TGCAGTGCTAGTGACTTGAGCGGATACACTGGGGCCAACGTCCTGACTTTC.